This T cell receptor (beta chain) was found in a study of blood T cell repertoires in COVID-19 (dated by TCRdb to 2019 to 2021). General notes on the study: Collaborator samples came from the United States, Italy and Spain and covered acute and convalescent phases of COVID-19. The material from the prospective study consisted of cDNA or gDNA derived from T cells, B-cell-depleted T cells, or PBMCs. Subjects who had been exposed to COVID-19, were actively infected with it, or had recovered from it provided the deeply sampled blood TCRbeta repertoires that made up the dataset. The repertoires were made available in a free public database intended to serve as a resource for research on the immune response to SARS-CoV-2. The samples were drawn from two sources: the first 160 participants of the ongoing ImmuneRACE study, and 1,000 to 1,500 subjects contributed by 6 global collaborators. Nearly every sample came with metadata listing a de-identified subject ID, COVID-19 status, age in years and sex. HLA class I and class II types, where available, came from metadata supplied by the sample provider rather than from assay-based typing.

The CDR3 has 17 amino acids, counting the end cysteine and phenylalanine. Left in the record is the CDR3 DNA by itself, 51 bases read in frame from the first base. From the germline V gene, CDR1 is SNHLY and CDR2 is FYNNEI. V loses 8 bases at its end and J loses 2 bases; junction bases beyond the gene matches: 11. This clone appeared a few times. Which antigen it targets is not known. No much larger clone is present one base from it, and per-base qualities are unavailable. TCRbeta CDR3 regions were amplified from genomic DNA by means of the immunoSEQ Assay, a bias-controlled multiplex PCR. Turning to the authors' computational methods: Within the assay, amplification of reference gene primers was used to estimate how many nucleated cells each sample contained. Sequence reads were collapsed and filtered to measure the absolute abundance of every unique TCRbeta CDR3 rearrangement. For each sample, productive Simpson clonality was calculated as the square root of Simpson's diversity index across productive rearrangements. TCRdb obtained this table from immuneACCESS and retained in-frame rearrangements with V and J assigned. These tables miss some clones; where compared with another copy, unresolved V genes account for less than half of the shortfall, and the remainder is unexplained. The V and J calls and clone size are taken from that table; D and trimming were inferred from the DNA. The sample has approximately 22,000 clones on record, about 81% of them singletons. Of the sample, approximately 2.7% falls within the top ten clones.

One collaborating source in Seattle enrolled patients while the patients were actively infected and followed the patients over time throughout the course of disease. The collaborating institutions used their own protocols to collect whole blood in K2EDTA tubes. For TCRbeta analysis, collaborators shipped samples as frozen whole blood, isolated PBMCs, or DNA extracted from either of those sample types. General study outcomes and caveats: How much clinical and demographic metadata was included differed by source and by participant, and the metadata was provided uncurated.

The specimen sequenced was peripheral blood. This sequence originates from a woman aged 70 to 79 with COVID-19, enrolled during active disease. The sequence links TRBV2 to TRBJ2-2; 10 of the junction bases match TRBD2. The CDR3 has the sequence CASQRRSGGANTGELFF. The DNA is TGTGCCAGCCAACGGCGAAGCGGGGGGGCAAACACCGGGGAGCTGTTTTTT.